The TCR beta chain described here comes from a study of early T cells in non-severe SARS-CoV-2 infection (dated by TCRdb to the early 2020s). Study-wide context: TCR sequencing used bulk RNA from unsorted whole blood, so alpha and beta chains could not be paired.

A case-control design nested within a healthcare worker cohort in London, UK, was used, with weekly nasopharyngeal swab PCR tests and blood sampling performed. Between 23 and 31 March 2020, the week of the UK lockdown, healthcare workers were enrolled and then followed up weekly for as long as 16 weeks. To prepare the library, 5' RACE was applied. These reads were obtained on a NextSeq 500. In the TCR library protocol, unique molecular identifiers were attached to individual cDNA molecules to correct for PCR bias and sequencing error. Both TCR alpha and beta chains were sequenced, and tight co-correlation was observed between alpha and beta sequence abundances in each sample. In the original analysis: Decombinator V4 was used to perform V gene, J gene and CDR3 annotation of TCR sequences. Expanded TCRs were defined as changing significantly between any two time points under a Poisson model with p below 0.0001. TCR abundances were normalised to the total number of TCRs sequenced per sample and were expressed as counts per million. TRAV1-2 paired with TRAJ12, TRAJ20 or TRAJ33 defined MAIT TCRs, while TRAV10 paired with TRAJ18 defined iNKT TCRs. VDJdb, accessed 1 November 2021, was searched for CMV, EBV and SARS-CoV-2 annotated TCRs, excluding TCRs annotated for multiple antigens. TCRdb handled the public reads itself, with Q25 trimming in fastp and clone calling in MiXCR, and kept productive beta chains. A single entry per CDR3 protein holds the most common genes and DNA from its merged rows. It is TCRdb's table, rather than the study itself, that gives the V and J calls and clone size. A total of about 77,000 distinct CDR3 sequences appear in this sample, less than 20% of them only once. The ten largest clonotypes hold around 2.6% of the sample.

Points on this clonotype: The antigen it binds to is not known. No base quality values were provided; no much bigger clone lies one nucleotide off.

Findings and caveats that apply to the study as a whole: VDJdb matching was skewed toward anti-spike CD8 responses and likely underestimated virus-specific expansions by missing private and CD4 specificities.

Sequences SGHVS (CDR1) and FQNEAQ (CDR2) are obtained from the germline V gene. V is reduced by 1 base and J by 8 bases, leaving a spacing of 23 bases between them. CDR3 length: 17 amino acids, cysteine to phenylalanine. The sequence is cut down to CDR3 DNA, 51 bases in frame from base 1. The sequenced sample was whole blood. The V and J genes are TRBV7-8 and TRBJ1-2; TRBD1 could be the D gene, as 5 bases match. This clonotype was obtained from an adult who was a healthcare worker with PCR-confirmed SARS-CoV-2 infection or an uninfected control (not recorded which). The bases read TGTGCCAGCAGCTTAGTTTCCAGGGATCAGGGACGCGAAGGCTACACCTTC. This encodes CASSLVSRDQGREGYTF. The CDR3 plus the reference TRBV7-8 and TRBJ1-2 genes for the other parts give the full variable domain: GAGVSQSPRYKVAKRGQDVALRCDPISGHVSLFWYQQALGQGPEFLTYFQNEAQLDKSGLPSDRFFAERPEGSVSTLKIQRTQQEDSAVYLCASSLVSRDQGREGYTFGSGTRLTVV.